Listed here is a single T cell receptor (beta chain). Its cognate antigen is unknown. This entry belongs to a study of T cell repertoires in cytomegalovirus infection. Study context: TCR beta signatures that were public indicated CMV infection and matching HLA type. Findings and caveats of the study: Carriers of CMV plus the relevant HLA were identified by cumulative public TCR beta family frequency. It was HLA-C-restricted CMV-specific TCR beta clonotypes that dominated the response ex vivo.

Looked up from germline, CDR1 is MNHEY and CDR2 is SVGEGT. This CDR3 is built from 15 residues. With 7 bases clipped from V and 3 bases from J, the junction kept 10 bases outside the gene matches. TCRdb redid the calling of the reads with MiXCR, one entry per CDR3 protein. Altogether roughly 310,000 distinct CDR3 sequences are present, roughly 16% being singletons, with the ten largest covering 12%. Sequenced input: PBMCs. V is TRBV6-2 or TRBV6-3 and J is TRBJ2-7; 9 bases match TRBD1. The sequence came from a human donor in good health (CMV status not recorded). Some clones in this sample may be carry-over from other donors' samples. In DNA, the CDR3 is TGTGCCAGCACCCCCGGGGACAGGGAAATCTACGAGCAGTACTTC. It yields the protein CASTPGDREIYEQYF.